This T cell receptor beta chain appears in the sequencing data of a study of blood T cell repertoires in COVID-19. Study details: Sites across the United States, Italy and Spain contributed samples from acute and convalescent COVID-19. Sample material is recorded as cDNA or gDNA derived from T cells, B-cell-depleted T cells, or PBMCs.

Generated by immunoSEQ multiplex PCR, the TCRdb table keeps only in-frame clones and is missing some. This sample has about 250,000 clones, with 80% to 90% found just once. The CDR3 contains 14 residues. J was trimmed by 5 bases and V by 5 bases; bases with no gene match: 8. From germline, CDR1 is SEHNR and CDR2 FQNEAQ (reference sequence). People in the exposed group encountered a COVID-19 case within 2 weeks before entering the study. Sequencing used PBMCs or T cells enriched from blood (not recorded which). This TCR derives from a woman between 40 and 55 years old who had been exposed to COVID-19. The chain joins TRBV7-9 to TRBJ1-1; 7 bases are a match to TRBD1. The CDR3 spells CASSVQGLGTEAFF. The CDR3 DNA reads as TGTGCCAGCAGCGTACAGGGGCTGGGGACTGAAGCTTTCTTT. Based on the CDR3 plus reference TRBV7-9 and TRBJ1-1, the full variable domain is DTGVSQNPRHKITKRGQNVTFRCDPISEHNRLYWYRQTLGQGPEFLTYFQNEAQLEKSRLLSDRFSAERPKGSFSTLEIQRTEQGDSAMYLCASSVQGLGTEAFFGQGTRLTVV.